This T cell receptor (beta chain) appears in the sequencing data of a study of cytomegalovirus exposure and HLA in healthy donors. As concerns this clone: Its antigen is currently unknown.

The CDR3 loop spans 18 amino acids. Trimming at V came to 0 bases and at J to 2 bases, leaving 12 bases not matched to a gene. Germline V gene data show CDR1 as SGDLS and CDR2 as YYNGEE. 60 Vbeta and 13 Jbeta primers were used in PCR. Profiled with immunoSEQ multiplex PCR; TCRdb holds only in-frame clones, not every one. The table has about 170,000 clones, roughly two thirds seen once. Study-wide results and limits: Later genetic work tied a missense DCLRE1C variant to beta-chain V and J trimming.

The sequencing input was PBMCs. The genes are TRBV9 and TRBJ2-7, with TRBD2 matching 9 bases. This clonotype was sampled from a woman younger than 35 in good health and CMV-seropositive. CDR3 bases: TGTGCCAGCAGCGTAGGAGTTGATAGCGGGGGCCGGACCTACGAGCAGTACTTC. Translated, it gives CASSVGVDSGGRTYEQYF.